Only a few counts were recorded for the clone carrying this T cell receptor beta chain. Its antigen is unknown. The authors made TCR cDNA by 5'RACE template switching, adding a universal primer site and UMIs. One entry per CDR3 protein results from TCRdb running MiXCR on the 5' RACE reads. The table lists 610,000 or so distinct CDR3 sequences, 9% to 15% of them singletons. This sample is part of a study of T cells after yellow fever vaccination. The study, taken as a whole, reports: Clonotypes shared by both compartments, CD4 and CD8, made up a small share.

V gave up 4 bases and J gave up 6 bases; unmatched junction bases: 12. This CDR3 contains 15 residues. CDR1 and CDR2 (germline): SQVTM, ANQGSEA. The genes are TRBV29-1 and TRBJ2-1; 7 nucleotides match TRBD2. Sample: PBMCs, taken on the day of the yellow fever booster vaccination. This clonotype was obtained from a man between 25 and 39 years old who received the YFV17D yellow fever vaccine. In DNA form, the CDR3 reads TGCAGCGTTGGGTACAGGCTAGCGGTCACCAATGAGCAGTTCTTC. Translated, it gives CSVGYRLAVTNEQFF.